The rows below give T cell receptor beta chains drawn from one sample of a study of Ad26.COV2.S vaccination and SARS-CoV-2 variants. Assay used: immunoSEQ multiplex PCR; TCRdb lists only in-frame clones, some missing. The sample carries 400,000 to 450,000 clones, 90% recorded once. Material: peripheral blood, obtained in a trial of Ad26.COV2.S vaccine versus placebo. Every receptor here comes from a person aged 18 to 65 who received the Ad26.COV2.S COVID-19 vaccine or a placebo. Both conserved end residues are part of each CDR3. Each record gives: V gene, J gene, clone size, D gene, CDR3 protein, CDR3 DNA. The D gene is left open where the match is weak. Some rows have no size entry. The others give once, few or many, or a class for an expanded clone.

TRBV5-6	TRBJ2-5	NA	TRBD1	CASSYRDRVETQYF	TGTGCCAGCAGCTACCGGGACAGGGTAGAGACCCAGTACTTC
TRBV25-1	TRBJ2-2	NA	NA	CASSGRHGDLNTGELFF	TGTGCCAGCAGTGGCCGCCATGGCGACTTGAACACCGGGGAGCTGTTTTTT
TRBV7-2	TRBJ2-1	once	NA	CASSSRGPSYNEQFF	TGTGCCAGCAGCTCCAGGGGCCCCTCCTACAATGAGCAGTTCTTC
TRBV15	TRBJ2-3	NA	TRBD2	CATSRDLAGGPTDTQYF	TGTGCCACCAGCAGAGATCTTGCGGGAGGGCCTACAGATACGCAGTATTTT
TRBV13	TRBJ2-5	NA	TRBD1	CASSSSQGPQETQYF	TGTGCCAGCAGCTCATCACAGGGGCCACAAGAGACCCAGTACTTC
TRBV3-1/TRBV3-2	TRBJ1-5	NA	NA	CASSVQLGQPQHF	TGTGCCAGCAGCGTTCAACTTGGGCAGCCCCAGCATTTT
TRBV19	TRBJ1-2	NA	NA	CAITDTSGYTF	TGTGCCATTACGGACACGAGCGGCTACACCTTC
TRBV30	TRBJ2-5	NA	TRBD2	CAWSVLAGGAQETQYF	TGTGCCTGGAGTGTACTAGCGGGAGGGGCCCAAGAGACCCAGTACTTC
TRBV3-1/TRBV3-2	TRBJ2-3	NA	NA	CASSRGTPTSTDTQYF	TGTGCCAGCAGCCGGGGGACACCTACTAGCACAGATACGCAGTATTTT
TRBV28	TRBJ1-6	NA	NA	CASSLTGTSSSYNSPLHF	TGTGCCAGCAGTTTGACAGGAACATCAAGCTCCTATAATTCACCCCTCCACTTT
TRBV7-9	TRBJ2-1	NA	TRBD1	CASSQQGSPRSEQFF	TGTGCCAGCAGCCAACAGGGGTCCCCTCGGTCGGAGCAGTTCTTC
TRBV19	TRBJ1-1	NA	TRBD1	CASRGGTALNTEAFF	TGTGCCAGTAGGGGGGGGACAGCCCTGAACACTGAAGCTTTCTTT
TRBV7-6	TRBJ2-2	once	NA	CASSLAGGGPNTGELFF	TGTGCCAGCAGCTTGGCAGGGGGGGGACCGAACACCGGGGAGCTGTTTTTT
TRBV15	TRBJ1-4	once	NA	CATSSDRRSTNEKLFF	TGTGCCACCAGCAGTGACAGACGCTCAACTAATGAAAAACTGTTTTTT
TRBV24-1	TRBJ2-5	NA	NA	CATSESKPGETQYF	TGTGCCACCAGTGAATCAAAACCCGGGGAGACCCAGTACTTC
TRBV6-5	TRBJ1-5	NA	NA	CASSPLPGNQPQHF	TGTGCCAGCAGTCCCCTCCCAGGGAATCAGCCCCAGCATTTT
TRBV7-9	TRBJ2-5	NA	TRBD2	CASSLVAGGETQYF	TGTGCCAGCAGCTTAGTCGCGGGAGGCGAGACCCAGTACTTC
TRBV6-2/TRBV6-3	TRBJ2-7	NA	NA	CASSYSPAAYEQYF	TGTGCCAGCAGCTACTCACCTGCCGCTTACGAGCAGTACTTC
TRBV27	TRBJ1-2	NA	NA	CASKVSGGINYGYTF	TGTGCCAGCAAGGTTAGCGGAGGGATCAACTATGGCTACACCTTC
TRBV7-9	TRBJ2-7	NA	TRBD2	CASSFALAGVSYEQYF	TGTGCCAGCAGCTTCGCGCTAGCGGGAGTCTCCTACGAGCAGTACTTC
TRBV15	TRBJ2-1	NA	TRBD2	CATSKPGRAGNEQFF	TGTGCCACCAGCAAACCCGGGAGGGCCGGGAATGAGCAGTTCTTC
TRBV9	TRBJ1-5	few	NA	CASSVDEHPQQPQHF	TGTGCCAGCAGCGTAGACGAGCACCCTCAGCAGCCCCAGCATTTT
TRBV4-2	TRBJ2-7	NA	NA	CASSQDRRGLGEQYF	TGTGCCAGCAGCCAAGATCGGCGGGGTCTCGGAGAGCAGTACTTC
TRBV18	TRBJ2-3	NA	TRBD2	CASSPPSGGPDTQYF	TGTGCCAGCTCACCGCCCTCGGGGGGACCAGATACGCAGTATTTT
TRBV28	TRBJ1-5	NA	NA	CASSVWVNQPQHF	TGTGCCAGCAGTGTGTGGGTCAATCAGCCCCAGCATTTT
TRBV28	TRBJ2-7	NA	NA	CASSRLVGDEQYF	TGTGCCAGCAGTAGACTAGTTGGGGATGAGCAGTACTTC
TRBV28	TRBJ2-3	NA	NA	CASSLFRGGTDTQYF	TGTGCCAGCAGTTTATTCCGCGGGGGCACAGATACGCAGTATTTT
TRBV11-2	TRBJ2-5	NA	NA	CASSLAGETQYF	TGTGCCAGCAGCTTAGCGGGGGAGACCCAGTACTTC
TRBV10-3	TRBJ1-2	NA	NA	CAIREDYGYTF	TGTGCCATCAGAGAAGACTATGGCTACACCTTC
TRBV10-3	TRBJ1-4	NA	TRBD1	CAISDPDRGPEKLFF	TGTGCCATCAGTGACCCCGACAGGGGGCCTGAAAAACTGTTTTTT
TRBV11-2	TRBJ2-2	NA	NA	CASSTDYTGELFF	TGTGCCAGCAGCACGGACTACACCGGGGAGCTGTTTTTT
TRBV2	TRBJ1-1	NA	NA	CASSYEATEAFF	TGTGCCAGCTCATATGAGGCCACTGAAGCTTTCTTT
TRBV15	TRBJ1-1	NA	NA	CATSTRGDKLNTEAFF	TGTGCCACCAGCACAAGAGGAGACAAATTGAACACTGAAGCTTTCTTT
TRBV19	TRBJ2-7	NA	NA	CASSGGTGTYEQYF	TGTGCCAGCAGCGGGGGGACAGGGACCTACGAGCAGTACTTC
TRBV29-1	TRBJ2-1	few	NA	CSVEDRTKTDNEQFF	TGCAGCGTTGAAGATAGGACTAAAACGGACAATGAGCAGTTCTTC
TRBV7-9	TRBJ2-7	NA	TRBD2	CASSSGLAGGENYEQYF	TGTGCCAGCAGCTCGGGACTAGCGGGAGGGGAGAACTACGAGCAGTACTTC
TRBV6-1	TRBJ2-1	NA	NA	CASSEAWGEQFF	TGTGCCAGCAGTGAAGCGTGGGGTGAGCAGTTCTTC
TRBV28	TRBJ2-7	NA	TRBD2	CASSNPGLAVYEQYF	TGTGCCAGCAGCAACCCCGGACTAGCGGTTTACGAGCAGTACTTC
TRBV27	TRBJ2-7	NA	NA	CASKQAPRGFEQYF	TGTGCCAGCAAGCAGGCACCGAGAGGATTCGAGCAGTACTTC
TRBV3-1/TRBV3-2	TRBJ2-7	NA	NA	CASSQAPWGGNYEQYF	TGTGCCAGCAGCCAAGCCCCGTGGGGGGGCAACTACGAGCAGTACTTC
TRBV20-1	TRBJ2-1	once	NA	CSATGLLGGFF	TGCAGTGCCACGGGACTTCTCGGCGGGTTCTTC
TRBV19	TRBJ2-3	NA	NA	CASSIVSGTDTQYF	TGTGCCAGTAGTATAGTAAGCGGGACAGATACGCAGTATTTT
TRBV5-1	TRBJ2-6	NA	NA	CASSLSGSGANVLTF	TGCGCCAGCAGCTTGAGCGGCTCTGGGGCCAACGTCCTGACTTTC
TRBV7-2	TRBJ2-3	NA	TRBD1	CASSKRTGHTQYF	TGTGCCAGCAGCAAGCGGACAGGGCATACGCAGTATTTT
TRBV28	TRBJ1-6	NA	TRBD1	CASSLQGGVSPLHF	TGTGCCAGCAGTTTGCAAGGGGGCGTTTCACCCCTCCACTTT
TRBV3-1/TRBV3-2	TRBJ2-1	once	TRBD2	CASSQGLAGDRNEQFF	TGTGCCAGCAGCCAAGGACTAGCGGGAGATCGCAATGAGCAGTTCTTC
TRBV30	TRBJ1-2	NA	TRBD1	CAGSGTGDGYTF	TGTGCCGGGTCCGGGACAGGGGATGGCTACACCTTC
TRBV5-1	TRBJ1-2	NA	NA	CASSSFLNYGYTF	TGCGCCAGCAGTAGTTTTTTGAACTATGGCTACACCTTC
TRBV30	TRBJ1-6	NA	NA	CAWSIRLKEIGGGSPLHF	TGTGCCTGGAGTATCCGATTAAAAGAGATCGGGGGTGGTTCACCCCTCCACTTT
TRBV9	TRBJ2-2	NA	NA	CASTQGGLNTGELFF	TGTGCCAGCACCCAGGGGGGCCTGAACACCGGGGAGCTGTTTTTT
TRBV9	TRBJ2-7	few	TRBD1	CASSAGTGFYEQYF	TGTGCCAGCAGCGCCGGGACAGGGTTTTACGAGCAGTACTTC
TRBV5-4	TRBJ1-4	NA	TRBD1	CASSTIGTGDEKLFF	TGTGCCAGCAGCACGATAGGGACAGGGGATGAAAAACTGTTTTTT
TRBV7-9	TRBJ1-4	NA	NA	CASSLGGGDNEKLFF	TGTGCCAGCAGCTTAGGGGGAGGGGATAATGAAAAACTGTTTTTT
TRBV5-1	TRBJ2-3	NA	NA	CASSWSGASTDTQYF	TGCGCCAGCAGCTGGTCTGGGGCTAGCACAGATACGCAGTATTTT
TRBV7-2	TRBJ2-1	NA	TRBD2	CASSSRATSGRDNEQFF	TGTGCCAGCAGCTCGAGGGCAACTAGCGGGAGAGACAATGAGCAGTTCTTC